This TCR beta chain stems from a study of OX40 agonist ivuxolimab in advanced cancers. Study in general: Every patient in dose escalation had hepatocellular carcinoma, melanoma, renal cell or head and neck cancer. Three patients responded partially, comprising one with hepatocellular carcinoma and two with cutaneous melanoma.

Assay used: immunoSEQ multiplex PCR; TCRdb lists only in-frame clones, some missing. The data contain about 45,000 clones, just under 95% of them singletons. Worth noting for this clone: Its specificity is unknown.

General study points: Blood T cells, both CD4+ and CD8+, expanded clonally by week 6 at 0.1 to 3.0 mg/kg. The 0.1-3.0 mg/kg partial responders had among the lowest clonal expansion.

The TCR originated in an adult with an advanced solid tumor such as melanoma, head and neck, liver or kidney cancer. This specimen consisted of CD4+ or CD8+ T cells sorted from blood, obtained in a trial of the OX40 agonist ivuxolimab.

The CDR3 coding sequence is TGCAGCGTTGAAGATAGGGATCTGTTTTTT. This sequence encodes CSVEDRDLFF. This chain connects TRBV29-1 to TRBJ1-4; D unresolved. V lost 0 bases, J lost 14 bases, and 7 bases lay in between. The CDR3 is made up of 10 amino acids. The germline V gene encodes CDR1 SQVTM and CDR2 ANQGSEA.